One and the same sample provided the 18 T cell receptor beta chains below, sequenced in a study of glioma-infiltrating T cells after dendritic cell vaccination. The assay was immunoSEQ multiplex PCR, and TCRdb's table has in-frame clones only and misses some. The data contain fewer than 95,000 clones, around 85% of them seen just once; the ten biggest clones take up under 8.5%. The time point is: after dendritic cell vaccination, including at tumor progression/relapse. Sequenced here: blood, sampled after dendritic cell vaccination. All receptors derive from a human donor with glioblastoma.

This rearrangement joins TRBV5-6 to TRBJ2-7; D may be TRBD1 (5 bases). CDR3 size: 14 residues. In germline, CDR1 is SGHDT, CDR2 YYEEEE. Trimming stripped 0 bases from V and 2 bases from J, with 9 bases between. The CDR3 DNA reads TGTGCCAGCAGCTTGGAGTCAGGGACCTACGAGCAGTACTTC. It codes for CASSLESGTYEQYF.

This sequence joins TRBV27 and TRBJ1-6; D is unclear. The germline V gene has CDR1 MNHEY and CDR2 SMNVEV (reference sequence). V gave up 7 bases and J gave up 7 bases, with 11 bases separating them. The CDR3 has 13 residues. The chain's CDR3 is CASMRAYNSPLHF. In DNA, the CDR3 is TGTGCCAGCATGAGGGCTTACAATTCACCCCTCCACTTT.

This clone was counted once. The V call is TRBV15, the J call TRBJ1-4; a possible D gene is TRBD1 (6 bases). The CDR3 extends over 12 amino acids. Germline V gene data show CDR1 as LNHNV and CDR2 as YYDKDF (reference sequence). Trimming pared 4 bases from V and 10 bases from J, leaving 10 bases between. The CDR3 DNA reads TGTGCCACCAGCATGGGGGCCTTAAAACTGTTTTTT. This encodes CATSMGALKLFF.

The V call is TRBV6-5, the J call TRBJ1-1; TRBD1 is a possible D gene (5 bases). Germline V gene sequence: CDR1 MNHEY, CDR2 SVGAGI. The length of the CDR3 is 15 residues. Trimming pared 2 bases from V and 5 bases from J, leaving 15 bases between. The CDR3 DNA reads TGTGCCAGCAGTTACAGGGAGGCGGGGGGGACTGAAGCTTTCTTT. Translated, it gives CASSYREAGGTEAFF.

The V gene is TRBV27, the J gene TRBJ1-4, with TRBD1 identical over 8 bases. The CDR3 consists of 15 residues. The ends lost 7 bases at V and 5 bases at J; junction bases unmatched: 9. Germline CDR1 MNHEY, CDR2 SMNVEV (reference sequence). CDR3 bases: TGTGCCAGCAACCCGACAGGGGAAGAGAATGAAAAACTGTTTTTT. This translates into CASNPTGEENEKLFF.

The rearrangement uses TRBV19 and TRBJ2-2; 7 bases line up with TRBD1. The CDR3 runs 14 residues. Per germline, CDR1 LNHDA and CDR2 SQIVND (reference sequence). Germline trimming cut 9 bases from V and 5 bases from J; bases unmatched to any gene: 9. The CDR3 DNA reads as TGTGCCAGCCTCGACAGGGCAAGAACCGGGGAGCTGTTTTTT. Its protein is CASLDRARTGELFF.

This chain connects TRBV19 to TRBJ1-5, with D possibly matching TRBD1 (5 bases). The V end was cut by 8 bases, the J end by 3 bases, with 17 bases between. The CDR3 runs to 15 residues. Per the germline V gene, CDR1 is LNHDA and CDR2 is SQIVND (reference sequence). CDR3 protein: CASWGMYPTNQPQHF. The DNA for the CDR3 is TGTGCCAGTTGGGGCATGTACCCTACCAATCAGCCCCAGCATTTT.

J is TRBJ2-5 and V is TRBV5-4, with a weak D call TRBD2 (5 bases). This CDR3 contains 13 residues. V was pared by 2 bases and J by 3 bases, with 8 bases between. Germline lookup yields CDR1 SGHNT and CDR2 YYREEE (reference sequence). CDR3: CASSFRGEETQYF. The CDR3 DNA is TGTGCCAGCAGCTTCCGGGGAGAAGAGACCCAGTACTTC.

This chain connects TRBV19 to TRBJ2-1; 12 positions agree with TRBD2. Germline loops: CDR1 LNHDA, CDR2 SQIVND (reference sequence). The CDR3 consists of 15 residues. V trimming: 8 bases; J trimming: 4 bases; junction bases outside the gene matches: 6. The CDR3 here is CASQLTSGSYNEQFF. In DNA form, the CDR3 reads TGTGCCAGTCAACTGACTAGCGGGAGTTACAATGAGCAGTTCTTC.

CDR3 sequence: CASSPEGGPYTDTQYF. DNA of the CDR3: TGTGCCAGCAGCCCAGAGGGGGGGCCCTACACAGATACGCAGTATTTT. The rearrangement links TRBV11-2 to TRBJ2-3; a weak D match, TRBD2 (7 bases). CDR3 size: 16 residues. Germline V gene sequence: CDR1 SGHAT, CDR2 FQNNGV. Deletions cut 5 bases from V and 2 bases from J, with 17 bases between.

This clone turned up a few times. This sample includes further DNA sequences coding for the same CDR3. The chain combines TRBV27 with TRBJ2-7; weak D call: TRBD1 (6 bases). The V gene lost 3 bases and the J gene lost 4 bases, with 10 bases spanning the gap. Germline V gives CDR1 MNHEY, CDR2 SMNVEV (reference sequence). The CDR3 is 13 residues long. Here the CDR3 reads CASSFGQGYEQYF. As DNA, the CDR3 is TGTGCCAGCAGTTTTGGGCAGGGGTACGAGCAGTACTTC.

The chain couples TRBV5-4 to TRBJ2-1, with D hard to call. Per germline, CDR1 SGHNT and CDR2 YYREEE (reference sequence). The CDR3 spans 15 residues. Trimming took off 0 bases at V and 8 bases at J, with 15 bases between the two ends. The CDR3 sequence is CASSLGGLVIDEQFF. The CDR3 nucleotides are TGTGCCAGCAGCTTGGGTGGCCTAGTGATCGATGAGCAGTTCTTC.

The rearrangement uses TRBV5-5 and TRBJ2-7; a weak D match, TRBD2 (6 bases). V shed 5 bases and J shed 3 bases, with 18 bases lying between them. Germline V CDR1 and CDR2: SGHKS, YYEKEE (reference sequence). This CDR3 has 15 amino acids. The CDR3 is CASRPIIAGYYEQYF. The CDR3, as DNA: TGTGCCAGCAGGCCTATTATCGCGGGATACTACGAGCAGTACTTC.

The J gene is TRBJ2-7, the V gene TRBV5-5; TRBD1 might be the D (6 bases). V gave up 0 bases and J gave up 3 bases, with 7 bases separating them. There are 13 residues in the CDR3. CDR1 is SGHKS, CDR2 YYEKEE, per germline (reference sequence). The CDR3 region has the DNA TGTGCCAGCAGCTTGGACAGGGTCTACGAGCAGTACTTC. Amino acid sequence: CASSLDRVYEQYF. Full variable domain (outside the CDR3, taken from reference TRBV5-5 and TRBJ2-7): DAGVTQSPTHLIKTRGQQVTLRCSPISGHKSVSWYQQVLGQGPQFIFQYYEKEERGRGNFPDRFSARQFPNYSSELNVNALLLGDSALYLCASSLDRVYEQYFGPGTRLTVT.

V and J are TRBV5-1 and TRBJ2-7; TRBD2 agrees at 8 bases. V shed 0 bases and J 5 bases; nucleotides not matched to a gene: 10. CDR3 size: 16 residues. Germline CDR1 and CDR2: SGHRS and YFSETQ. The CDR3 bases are TGCGCCAGCAGCTTGGCCCGCGGGGGGCGCAGCGACGAGCAGTACTTC. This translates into CASSLARGGRSDEQYF.

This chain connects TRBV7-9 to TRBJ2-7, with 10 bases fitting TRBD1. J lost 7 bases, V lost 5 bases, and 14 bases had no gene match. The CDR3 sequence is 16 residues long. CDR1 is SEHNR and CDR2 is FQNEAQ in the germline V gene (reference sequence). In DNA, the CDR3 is TGTGCCAGCAGCCGCCCCCGGGACAGGGGAGTGGGAGAGCAGTACTTC. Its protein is CASSRPRDRGVGEQYF.

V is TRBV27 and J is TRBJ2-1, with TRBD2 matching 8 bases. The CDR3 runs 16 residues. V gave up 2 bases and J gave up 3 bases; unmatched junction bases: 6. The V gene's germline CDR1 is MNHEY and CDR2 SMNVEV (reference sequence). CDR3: CASSLKASGYYNEQFF. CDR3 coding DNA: TGTGCCAGCAGTTTAAAGGCTAGCGGGTACTACAATGAGCAGTTCTTC.

The CDR3 spells CASRELAAHYEQYF. For the CDR3, the DNA is TGTGCCAGCAGGGAACTAGCGGCCCACTACGAGCAGTACTTC. V and J are TRBV7-9 and TRBJ2-7; 8 bases map to TRBD2. There are 14 residues in the CDR3. Germline loops: CDR1 SEHNR, CDR2 FQNEAQ (reference sequence). Unmatched junction bases numbered 7, after V lost 6 bases and J lost 3 bases.